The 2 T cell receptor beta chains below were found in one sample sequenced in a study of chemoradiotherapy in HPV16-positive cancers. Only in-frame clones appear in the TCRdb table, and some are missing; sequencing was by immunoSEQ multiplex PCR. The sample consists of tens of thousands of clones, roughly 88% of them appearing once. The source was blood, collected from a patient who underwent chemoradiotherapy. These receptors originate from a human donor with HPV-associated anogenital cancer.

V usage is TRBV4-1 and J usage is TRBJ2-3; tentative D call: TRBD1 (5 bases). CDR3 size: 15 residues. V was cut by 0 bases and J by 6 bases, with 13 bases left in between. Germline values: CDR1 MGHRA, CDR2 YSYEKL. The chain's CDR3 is CASSQEGLPNDTQYF. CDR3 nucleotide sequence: TGCGCCAGCAGCCAAGAGGGGCTCCCTAACGATACGCAGTATTTT.

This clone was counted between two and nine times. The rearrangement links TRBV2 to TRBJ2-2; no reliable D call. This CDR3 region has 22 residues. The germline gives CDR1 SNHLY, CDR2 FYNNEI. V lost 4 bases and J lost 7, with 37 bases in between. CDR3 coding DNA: TGTGCCAGCAGTGTAAATAGCTGGGTCGACACTGAGGTTCGGACGGCGGTCGGGGAGCTGTTTTTT. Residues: CASSVNSWVDTEVRTAVGELFF. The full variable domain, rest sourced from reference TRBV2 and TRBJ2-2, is EPEVTQTPSHQVTQMGQEVILRCVPISNHLYFYWYRQILGQKVEFLVSFYNNEISEKSEIFDDQFSVERPDGSNFTLKIRSTKLEDSAMYFCASSVNSWVDTEVRTAVGELFFGEGSRLTVL.